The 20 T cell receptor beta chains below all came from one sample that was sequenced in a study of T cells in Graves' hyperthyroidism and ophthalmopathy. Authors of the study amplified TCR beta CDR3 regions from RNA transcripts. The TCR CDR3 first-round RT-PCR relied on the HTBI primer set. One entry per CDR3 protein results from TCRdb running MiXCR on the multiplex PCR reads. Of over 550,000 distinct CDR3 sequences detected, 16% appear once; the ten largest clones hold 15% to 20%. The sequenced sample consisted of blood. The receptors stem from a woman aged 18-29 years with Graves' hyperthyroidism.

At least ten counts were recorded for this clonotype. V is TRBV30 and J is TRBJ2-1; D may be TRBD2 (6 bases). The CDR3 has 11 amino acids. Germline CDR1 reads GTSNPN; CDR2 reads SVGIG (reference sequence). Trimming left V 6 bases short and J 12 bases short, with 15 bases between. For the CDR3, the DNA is TGTGCCTGCGTCACCGGGACTGGGCAGTTCTTC. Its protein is CACVTGTGQFF.

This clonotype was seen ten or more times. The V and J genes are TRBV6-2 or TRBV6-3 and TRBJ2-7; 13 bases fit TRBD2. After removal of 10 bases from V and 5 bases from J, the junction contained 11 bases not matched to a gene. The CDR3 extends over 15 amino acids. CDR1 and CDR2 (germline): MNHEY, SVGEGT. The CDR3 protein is CATFPGLAGWNEQYF. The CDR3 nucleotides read TGTGCCACTTTCCCGGGACTAGCGGGATGGAACGAGCAGTACTTC.

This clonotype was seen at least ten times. This CDR3 is CASSMTGYGYTF. CDR3 sequence (DNA): TGTGCCAGCAGTATGACAGGGTATGGCTACACCTTC. This chain connects TRBV12-3 or TRBV12-4 to TRBJ1-2; TRBD1 matches 7 bases. With V trimmed by 5 bases and J by 5 bases, 2 bases remained unmatched. The CDR3 has 12 residues.

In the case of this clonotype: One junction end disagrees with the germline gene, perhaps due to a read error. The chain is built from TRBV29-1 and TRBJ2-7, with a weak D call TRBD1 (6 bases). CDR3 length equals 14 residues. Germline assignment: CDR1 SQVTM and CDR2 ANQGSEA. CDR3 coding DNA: TGCGGCGTTGGGTTCATACAGGGTACCTACGAGCAGTACTTC. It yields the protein CGVGFIQGTYEQYF.

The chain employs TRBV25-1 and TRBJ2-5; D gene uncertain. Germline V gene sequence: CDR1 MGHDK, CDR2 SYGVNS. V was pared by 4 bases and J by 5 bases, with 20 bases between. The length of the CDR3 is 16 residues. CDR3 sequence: CASSVNDWGSRETQYF. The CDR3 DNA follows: TGTGCCAGCAGTGTAAATGATTGGGGTAGCAGGGAGACCCAGTACTTC.

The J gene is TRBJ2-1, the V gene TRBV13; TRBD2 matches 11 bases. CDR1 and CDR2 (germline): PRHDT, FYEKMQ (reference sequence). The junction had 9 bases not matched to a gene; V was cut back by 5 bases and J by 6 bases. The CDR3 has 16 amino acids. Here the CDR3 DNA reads TGTGCCAGCAGCATCCTAGCGGGGGGTGAGTTCAATGAGCAGTTCTTC. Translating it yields CASSILAGGEFNEQFF.

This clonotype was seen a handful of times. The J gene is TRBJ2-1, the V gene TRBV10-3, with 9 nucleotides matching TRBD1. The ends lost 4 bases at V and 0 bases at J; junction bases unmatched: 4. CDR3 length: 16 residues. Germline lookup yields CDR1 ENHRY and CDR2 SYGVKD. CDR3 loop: CAISVRDRDSYNEQFF. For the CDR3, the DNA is TGTGCCATCAGTGTCCGGGACAGGGACTCCTACAATGAGCAGTTCTTC.

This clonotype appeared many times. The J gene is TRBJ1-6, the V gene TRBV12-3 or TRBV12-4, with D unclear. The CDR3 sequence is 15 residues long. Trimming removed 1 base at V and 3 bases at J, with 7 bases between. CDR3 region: CASSLGPNYNSPLHF. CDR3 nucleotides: TGTGCCAGCAGTTTAGGCCCGAACTATAATTCACCCCTCCACTTT.

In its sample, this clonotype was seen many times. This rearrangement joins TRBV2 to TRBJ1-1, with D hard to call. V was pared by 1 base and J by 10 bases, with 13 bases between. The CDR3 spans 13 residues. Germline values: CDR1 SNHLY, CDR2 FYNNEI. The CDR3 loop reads CASSEDSSRGAFF. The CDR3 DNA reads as TGTGCCAGCAGTGAAGATAGCAGCCGTGGAGCTTTCTTT.

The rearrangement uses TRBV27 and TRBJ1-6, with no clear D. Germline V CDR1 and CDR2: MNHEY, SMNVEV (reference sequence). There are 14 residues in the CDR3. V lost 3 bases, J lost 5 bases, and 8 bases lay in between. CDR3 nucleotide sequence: TGTGCCAGCAGTTTGCAACTGAATAATTCACCCCTCCACTTT. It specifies CASSLQLNNSPLHF.

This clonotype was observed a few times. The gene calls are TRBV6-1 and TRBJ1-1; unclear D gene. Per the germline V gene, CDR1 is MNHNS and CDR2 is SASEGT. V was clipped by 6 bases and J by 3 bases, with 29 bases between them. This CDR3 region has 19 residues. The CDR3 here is CASSPMYKTPGRKYTEAFF. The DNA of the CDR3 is TGTGCCAGCAGCCCGATGTATAAGACTCCCGGTCGGAAATACACTGAAGCTTTCTTT.

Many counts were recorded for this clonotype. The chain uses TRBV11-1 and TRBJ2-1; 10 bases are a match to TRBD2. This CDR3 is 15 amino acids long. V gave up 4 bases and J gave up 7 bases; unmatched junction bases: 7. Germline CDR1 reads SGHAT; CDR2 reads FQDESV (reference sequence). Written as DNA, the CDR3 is TGTGCCAGCAGCTCCTTTAGCGGGAGGCCTAATGAGCAGTTCTTC. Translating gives CASSSFSGRPNEQFF.

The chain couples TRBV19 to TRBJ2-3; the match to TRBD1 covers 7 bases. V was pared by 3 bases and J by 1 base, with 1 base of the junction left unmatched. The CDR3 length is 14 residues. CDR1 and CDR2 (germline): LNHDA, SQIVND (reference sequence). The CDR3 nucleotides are TGTGCCAGTAGTATGACAGGGCGCACAGATACGCAGTATTTT. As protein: CASSMTGRTDTQYF.

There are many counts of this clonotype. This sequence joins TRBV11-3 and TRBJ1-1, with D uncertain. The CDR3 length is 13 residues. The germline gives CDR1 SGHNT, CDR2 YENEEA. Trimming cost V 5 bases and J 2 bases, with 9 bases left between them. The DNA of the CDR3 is TGTGCCAGCAGCCCAGTTAGCAACACTGAAGCTTTCTTT. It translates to CASSPVSNTEAFF.

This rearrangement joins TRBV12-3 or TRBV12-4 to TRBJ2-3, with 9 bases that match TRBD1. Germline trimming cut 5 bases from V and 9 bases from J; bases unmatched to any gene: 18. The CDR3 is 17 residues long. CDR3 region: CASSPTDWDRAPGTQYF. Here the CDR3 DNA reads TGTGCCAGCAGTCCCACGGACTGGGACAGGGCCCCCGGGACGCAGTATTTT.

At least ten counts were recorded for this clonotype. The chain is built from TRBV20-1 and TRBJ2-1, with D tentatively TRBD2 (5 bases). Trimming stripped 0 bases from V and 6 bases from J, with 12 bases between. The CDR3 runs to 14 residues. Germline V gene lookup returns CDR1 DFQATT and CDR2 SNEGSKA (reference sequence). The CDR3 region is CSARDARGSNEQFF. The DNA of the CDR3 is TGCAGTGCTAGAGATGCGAGAGGGAGCAATGAGCAGTTCTTC.

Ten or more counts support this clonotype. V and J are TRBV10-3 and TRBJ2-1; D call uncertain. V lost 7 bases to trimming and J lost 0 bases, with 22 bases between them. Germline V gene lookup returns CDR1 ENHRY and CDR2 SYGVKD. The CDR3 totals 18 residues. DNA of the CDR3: TGTGCCATCAATTCACACCGACGGCCCTCGAGCTCCTACAATGAGCAGTTCTTC. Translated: CAINSHRRPSSSYNEQFF.

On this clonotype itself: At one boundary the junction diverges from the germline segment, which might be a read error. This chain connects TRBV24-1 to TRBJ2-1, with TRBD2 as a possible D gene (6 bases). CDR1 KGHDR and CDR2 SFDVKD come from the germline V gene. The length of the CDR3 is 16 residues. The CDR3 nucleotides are TGTGCCACCAGTTTGGCACTAGCTGGATCCTACAATGAGCAGATCTTC. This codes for CATSLALAGSYNEQIF.

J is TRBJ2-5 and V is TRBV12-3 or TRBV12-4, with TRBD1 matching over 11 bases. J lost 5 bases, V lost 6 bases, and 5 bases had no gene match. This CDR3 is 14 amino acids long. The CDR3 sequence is CASSDRTGGETQYF. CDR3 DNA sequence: TGTGCCAGCAGCGACCGGACAGGGGGCGAGACCCAGTACTTC.

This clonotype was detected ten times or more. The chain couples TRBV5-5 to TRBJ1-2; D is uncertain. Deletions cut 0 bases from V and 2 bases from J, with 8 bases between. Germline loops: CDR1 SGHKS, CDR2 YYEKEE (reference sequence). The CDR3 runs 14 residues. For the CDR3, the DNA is TGTGCCAGCAGCTTGGGACAAAAAAACTATGGCTACACCTTC. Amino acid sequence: CASSLGQKNYGYTF.